Following are 7 T cell receptor beta chains from one sample sequenced in a study of human T cells and chemical hapten exposure. Time point reported: patch test 1, 2 weeks after DPC sensitization. Treatment reported: therapeutic diphenylcyclopropenone sensitization with weekly scalp DPC. TCRdb redid the calling of the RACE reads with MiXCR, one entry per CDR3 protein. The data hold under 450,000 distinct CDR3 sequences, with about 4.8% observed a single time. This sample comprised whole blood, obtained in connection with sensitization to the hapten diphenylcyclopropenone (DPC). These receptors originate from a woman in her fifties or sixties with alopecia areata. Some clones in this sample may be carry-over from other donors' samples.

The J gene is TRBJ2-5, the V gene TRBV7-6; 7 nucleotides match TRBD1. The CDR3 totals 13 residues. The trim removed 3 bases at V and 5 bases at J, leaving 3 bases unmatched. CDR1 and CDR2 from the germline V gene are SGHVS and FNYEAQ. The CDR3 region has the DNA TGTGCCAGCAGCTTTAAGACAGGGGAGACCCAGTACTTC. Translated, it gives CASSFKTGETQYF.

This clonotype appeared many times. The chain is built from TRBV6-6 and TRBJ2-7; tentative D call: TRBD1 (5 bases). The CDR3 contains 15 residues. Germline lookup yields CDR1 MNHNY and CDR2 SVGAGI (reference sequence). With 4 bases removed from V and 2 bases from J, the gap between germline ends came to 15 bases. CDR3 DNA: TGTGCCAGCAGTTTACCTCGACAGACAGCCTACGAGCAGTACTTC. Its protein is CASSLPRQTAYEQYF.

In this sample, this clonotype turned up many times. This chain joins TRBV10-3 and TRBJ2-3, with 13 positions matching TRBD2. Germline V CDR1 and CDR2: ENHRY, SYGVKD. V dropped 0 bases and J dropped 5; count of bases not matched to a gene: 5. The CDR3 contains 17 residues. CDR3 sequence reads: CAISESRTSGGLDTQYF. The CDR3 DNA sequence: TGTGCCATCAGTGAGTCTAGGACTAGCGGGGGATTAGATACGCAGTATTTT.

This clonotype came up a few times. The rearrangement uses TRBV7-9 and TRBJ2-7, with D perhaps matching TRBD1 (6 bases). Between the trimmed V and J ends, which lost 3 bases and 3 bases, there was a span of 12 bases. Germline V gene sequence: CDR1 SEHNR, CDR2 FQNEAQ (reference sequence). The CDR3 has 14 amino acids. CDR3 sequence: CASSFAGEGYEQYF. In DNA, the CDR3 is TGTGCCAGCAGCTTTGCAGGGGAAGGCTACGAGCAGTACTTC.

This clonotype has a handful of counts. The genes are TRBV20-1 and TRBJ2-1, with 8 bases lining up with TRBD1. This CDR3 comprises 15 residues. V was pared by 0 bases and J by 8 bases, with 9 bases of the junction left unmatched. The germline V gene encodes CDR1 DFQATT and CDR2 SNEGSKA (reference sequence). The CDR3 DNA follows: TGCAGTGCTAGAGACCCAGGGGGCGCGATACATGAGCAGTTCTTC. This gives the protein CSARDPGGAIHEQFF.

The V gene is TRBV28, the J gene TRBJ2-5, with 10 bases fitting TRBD1. Germline loops: CDR1 MDHEN, CDR2 SYDVKM. The CDR3 covers 16 residues. Trimming cost V 6 bases and J 2 bases; bases outside gene matches: 9. CDR3 amino acids: CASSTPGTGVQETQYF. As DNA, the CDR3 is TGTGCCAGCAGCACCCCCGGGACAGGGGTACAAGAGACCCAGTACTTC.

This rearrangement joins TRBV10-3 to TRBJ1-1, with D maybe TRBD1 (6 bases). V was shortened by 8 bases and J by 1 base, with 11 bases between the two germline ends. Germline V lookup: CDR1 ENHRY, CDR2 SYGVKD. The CDR3 covers 13 residues. The CDR3 loop reads CAIGTRGNTEAFF. CDR3 bases: TGTGCCATCGGGACACGGGGGAACACTGAAGCTTTCTTT.